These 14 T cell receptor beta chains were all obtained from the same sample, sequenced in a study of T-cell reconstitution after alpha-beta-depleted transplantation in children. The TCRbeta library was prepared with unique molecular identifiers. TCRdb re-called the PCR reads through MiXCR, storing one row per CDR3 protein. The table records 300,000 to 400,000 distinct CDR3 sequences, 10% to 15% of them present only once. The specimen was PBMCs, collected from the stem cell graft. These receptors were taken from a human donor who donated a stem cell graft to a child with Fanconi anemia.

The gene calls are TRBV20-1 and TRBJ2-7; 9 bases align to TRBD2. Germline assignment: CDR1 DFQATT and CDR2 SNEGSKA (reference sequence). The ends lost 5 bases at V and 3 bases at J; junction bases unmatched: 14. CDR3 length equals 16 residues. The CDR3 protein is CSAFPAGTSLNYEQYF. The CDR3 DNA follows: TGCAGTGCTTTCCCGGCCGGGACTAGCCTCAACTACGAGCAGTACTTC.

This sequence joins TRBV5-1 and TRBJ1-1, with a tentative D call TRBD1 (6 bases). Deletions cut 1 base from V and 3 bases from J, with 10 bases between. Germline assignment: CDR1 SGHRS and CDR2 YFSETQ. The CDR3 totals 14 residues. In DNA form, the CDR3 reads TGCGCCAGCAGCTTGCGGGGGGCGCACACTGAAGCTTTCTTT. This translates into CASSLRGAHTEAFF.

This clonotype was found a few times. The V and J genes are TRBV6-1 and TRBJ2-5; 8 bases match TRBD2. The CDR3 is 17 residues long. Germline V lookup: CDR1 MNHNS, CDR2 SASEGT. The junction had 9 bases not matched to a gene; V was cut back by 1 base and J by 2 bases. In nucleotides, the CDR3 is TGTGCCAGCAGTGAAGGGCGGTTACCGGGGGGGCAAGAGACCCAGTACTTC. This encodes CASSEGRLPGGQETQYF.

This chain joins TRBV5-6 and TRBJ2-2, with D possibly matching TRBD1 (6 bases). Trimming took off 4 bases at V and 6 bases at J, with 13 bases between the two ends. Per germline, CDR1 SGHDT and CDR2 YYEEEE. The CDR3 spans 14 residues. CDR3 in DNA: TGTGCCAGCAGCCTCACGACAGGAGCCGGGGAGCTGTTTTTT. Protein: CASSLTTGAGELFF.

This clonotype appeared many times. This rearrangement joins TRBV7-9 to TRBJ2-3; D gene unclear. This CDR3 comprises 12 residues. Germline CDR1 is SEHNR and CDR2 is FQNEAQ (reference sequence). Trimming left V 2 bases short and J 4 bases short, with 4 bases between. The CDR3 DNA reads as TGTGCCAGCAGCTTAAGCTCAGATACGCAGTATTTT. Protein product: CASSLSSDTQYF.

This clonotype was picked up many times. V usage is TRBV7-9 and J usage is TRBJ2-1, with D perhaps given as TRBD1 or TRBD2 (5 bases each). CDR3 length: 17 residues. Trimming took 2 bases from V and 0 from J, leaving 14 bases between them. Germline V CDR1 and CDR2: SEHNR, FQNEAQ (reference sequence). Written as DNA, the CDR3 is TGTGCCAGCAGCTTAAGGCCGGGGCCGGGCTCCTACAATGAGCAGTTCTTC. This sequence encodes CASSLRPGPGSYNEQFF.

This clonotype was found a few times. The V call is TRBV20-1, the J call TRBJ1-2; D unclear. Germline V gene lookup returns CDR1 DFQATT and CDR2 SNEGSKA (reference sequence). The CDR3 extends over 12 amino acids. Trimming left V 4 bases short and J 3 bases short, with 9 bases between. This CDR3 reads CSATKGDYGYTF. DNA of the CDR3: TGCAGTGCTACTAAGGGCGACTATGGCTACACCTTC.

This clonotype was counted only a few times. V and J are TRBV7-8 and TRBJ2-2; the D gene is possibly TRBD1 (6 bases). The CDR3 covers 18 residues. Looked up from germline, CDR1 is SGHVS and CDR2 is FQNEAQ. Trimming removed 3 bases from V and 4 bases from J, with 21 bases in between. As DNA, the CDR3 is TGTGCCAGCAGCTTTATCTTAGGTCCAGGGGTCGGCACCGGGGAGCTGTTTTTT. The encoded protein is CASSFILGPGVGTGELFF.

The DNA of the CDR3 is TGTGCCAGCAGCGTATACCATCGTGGGGGGAACACTGAAGCTTTCTTT. Translated: CASSVYHRGGNTEAFF. The J gene is TRBJ1-1, the V gene TRBV6-1; tentatively, D is TRBD1 (5 bases). Trimming cost V 6 bases and J 1 base, with 18 bases left between them. Germline V gene lookup returns CDR1 MNHNS and CDR2 SASEGT. The CDR3 is 16 residues long.

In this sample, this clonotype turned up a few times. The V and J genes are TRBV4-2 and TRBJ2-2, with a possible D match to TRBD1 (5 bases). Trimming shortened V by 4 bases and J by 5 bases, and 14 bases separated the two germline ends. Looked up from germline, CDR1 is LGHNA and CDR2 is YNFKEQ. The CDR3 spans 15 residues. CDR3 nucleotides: TGTGCCAGCAGCCCACAGGAGAGTGGGACCGGGGAGCTGTTTTTT. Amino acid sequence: CASSPQESGTGELFF.

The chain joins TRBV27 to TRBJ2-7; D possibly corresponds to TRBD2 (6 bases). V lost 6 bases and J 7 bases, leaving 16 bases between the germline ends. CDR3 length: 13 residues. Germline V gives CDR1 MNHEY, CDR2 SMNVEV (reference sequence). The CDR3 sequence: CASRGPAGIEQYF. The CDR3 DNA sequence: TGTGCCAGCAGGGGACCGGCGGGGATTGAGCAGTACTTC.

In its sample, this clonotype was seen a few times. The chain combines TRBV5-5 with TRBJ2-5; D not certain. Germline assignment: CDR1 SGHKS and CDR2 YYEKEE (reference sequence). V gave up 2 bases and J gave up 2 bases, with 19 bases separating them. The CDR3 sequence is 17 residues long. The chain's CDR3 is CASSFRSTYSPQETQYF. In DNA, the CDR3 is TGTGCCAGCAGCTTTCGGAGCACGTATTCACCTCAAGAGACCCAGTACTTC.

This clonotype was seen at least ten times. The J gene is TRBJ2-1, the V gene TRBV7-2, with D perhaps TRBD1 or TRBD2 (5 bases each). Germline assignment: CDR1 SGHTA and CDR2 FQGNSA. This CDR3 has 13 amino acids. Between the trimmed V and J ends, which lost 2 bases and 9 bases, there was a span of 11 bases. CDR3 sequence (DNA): TGTGCCAGCAGCTTACGTGGGACGGTTGAGCAGTTCTTC. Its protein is CASSLRGTVEQFF.

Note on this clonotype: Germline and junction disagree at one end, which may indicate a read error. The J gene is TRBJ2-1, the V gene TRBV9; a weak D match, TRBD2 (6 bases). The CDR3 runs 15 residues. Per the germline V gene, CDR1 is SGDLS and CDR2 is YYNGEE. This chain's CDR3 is CASSRLEGSYNELFF. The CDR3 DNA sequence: TGTGCCAGCAGCAGACTAGAGGGCTCCTACAATGAGCTGTTCTTC.